This TCR beta chain was found in a study of blood T cell repertoires in COVID-19 (dated by TCRdb to about 2020). Broadly, across the study: Collaborator samples came from the United States, Italy and Spain and covered acute and convalescent phases of COVID-19. Where available, HLA class I and class II types were obtained from metadata supplied by the sample provider rather than from assay-based typing. The repertoires were released in a freely available public database intended as a resource for research on the immune response to SARS-CoV-2. Sample metadata almost always included a de-identified subject ID, COVID-19 status, age in years and sex. Samples came from the ongoing ImmuneRACE study (first 160 participants) plus 1,254 subjects from 6 global collaborators. Subjects who had been exposed to COVID-19, were actively infected with it, or had recovered from it provided the deeply sampled blood TCRbeta repertoires that made up the dataset. The prospective study material was composed of cDNA or gDNA derived from T cells, B-cell-depleted T cells, or PBMCs. General study outcomes and caveats: Clinical and demographic metadata were provided uncurated, with the amount varying by source and participant.

The immunoSEQ Assay, a bias-controlled multiplex PCR, was used to amplify TCRbeta CDR3 regions from genomic DNA. As for how the authors treated the data: Within the assay, amplification of reference gene primers was used to estimate how many nucleated cells each sample contained. To quantify the absolute abundance of each unique TCRbeta CDR3 rearrangement, sequence reads were collapsed and filtered. For each sample, productive Simpson clonality was calculated as the square root of Simpson's diversity index across productive rearrangements. In its TCRdb copy, this immuneACCESS table keeps in-frame sequences only and misses some clones. Where compared with another copy, unresolved V genes explain less than half of these, and the others have no known cause. V and J calls and clone size are copied from that table; D and trimming were computed from the DNA. The sample contains about 270,000 clones, about 89% of them found a single time. The leading ten clones occupy 1.5% to 2% of the sample.

A second Seattle source provided samples from volunteer blood donors who had recovered from COVID-19. The collaborating institutions used their own protocols to collect whole blood in K2EDTA tubes. For TCRbeta analysis, collaborators shipped samples as frozen whole blood, isolated PBMCs, or DNA extracted from either of those sample types. With respect to this clone: Its antigen is still unknown. No quality values exist for individual bases; no much larger clone is one base distant.

The germline V end is reduced by 5 bases and the J end by 4 bases; junction bases left unmatched: 9. CDR1 SGHAT and CDR2 FQDESV are derived from the germline V gene (reference sequence). There are 16 amino acids in the CDR3, from cysteine to phenylalanine inclusive. The kept DNA is CDR3 alone, 48 bases in frame from the first base. Material: peripheral blood. The sequence derives from a woman aged 60-75 years who had recovered from COVID-19. Recombination joined TRBV11-1 with TRBJ2-2, with 8 middle bases fitting TRBD2. The nucleotide sequence reads TGTGCCAGCAGCCCGCCTGCGCGGGGGGTCACCGGGGAGCTGTTTTTT. The resulting protein is CASSPPARGVTGELFF. This CDR3, with the reference TRBV11-1 and TRBJ2-2 proteins standing in past its ends, gives the full variable domain EAEVAQSPRYKITEKSQAVAFWCDPISGHATLYWYRQILGQGPELLVQFQDESVVDDSQLPKDRFSAERLKGVDSTLKIQPAELGDSAMYLCASSPPARGVTGELFFGEGSRLTVL.